The clone carrying this T cell receptor (beta chain) was detected ten times or more. Its antigen is currently unknown. The data were taken from a study of Graves' ophthalmopathy and Graves' hyperthyroidism. Amplification from RNA transcripts yielded the TCR beta CDR3 regions. HTBI primers served in a first-round RT-PCR, which a second-round multiplex PCR followed. MiXCR, run by TCRdb on the multiplex PCR reads, gives a single entry per CDR3 protein. The sample includes hundreds of thousands of distinct CDR3 sequences, under 25% of them seen just once. General study points: Blood repertoires reportedly contained most expanded thyroid clonotypes above 0.001 frequency. Sensitivity of roughly 71% and specificity of nearly 75% were achieved by the model that predicted ophthalmopathy progression.

CDR3 length: 14 residues. Trimming at V came to 8 bases and at J to 2 bases, leaving 5 bases not matched to a gene. CDR1 is WSHSY, CDR2 SAAADI, per germline. The sequencing sample was made of peripheral blood. The source of this sequence is a woman under 30 with stable Graves' hyperthyroidism. The chain has TRBV10-2 and TRBJ2-7, with 11 bases that match TRBD2. The CDR3 here is CASAVGLAAYEQYF. CDR3 bases: TGCGCCAGCGCCGTGGGACTAGCGGCCTACGAGCAGTACTTC.